This T cell receptor (beta chain) stems from a study of shared clonotypes between healthy human individuals. As defined, naive CD8 cells were CD45RO-negative and positively selected for CCR7, with terminally differentiated effector memory CD45RA+ cells excluded. Measured with immunoSEQ multiplex PCR; TCRdb has only the in-frame clones, and not every one. Among about 870,000 clones listed, 80% to 95% were seen once. Per the germline V gene, CDR1 is SGHNT and CDR2 is YYREEE (reference sequence). There are 14 residues in the CDR3. J lost 2 bases, V lost 4 bases, and 4 bases had no gene match. The V call is TRBV5-4, the J call TRBJ1-2; 8 bases line up with TRBD1. Material: naive CD8+ T cells sorted from blood. This clonotype was obtained from a man aged 25 to 40 in good health. CDR3: CASSVGDRNYGYTF. For the CDR3, the DNA is TGTGCCAGCAGCGTAGGGGACAGGAACTATGGCTACACCTTC.